One sample yielded the 31 T cell receptor beta chains listed below, sequenced in a study of control samples from healthy donors and cancer patients. Produced via immunoSEQ multiplex PCR; TCRdb's table is partial and in-frame only. The sample comprises around 99,000 clones, 75% to 90% of which are singletons, and approximately 15% rests with the top ten. Sequences were obtained from blood. These receptors originate from a woman aged 50 to 65 in good health.

This sequence joins TRBV9 and TRBJ2-2, with D unclear. The CDR3 length is 11 residues. Germline values: CDR1 SGDLS, CDR2 YYNGEE. The ends were cut back, 4 bases at V and 7 bases at J, with 5 bases in the middle. The CDR3 DNA is TGTGCCAGCAGCTCGCGCGGGGAGCTGTTTTTT. It specifies CASSSRGELFF.

This chain connects TRBV28 to TRBJ2-5; 12 bases map to TRBD2. J was trimmed by 1 base and V by 3 bases; bases with no gene match: 0. In germline, CDR1 is MDHEN, CDR2 SYDVKM. The CDR3 has 15 amino acids. CDR3 in amino acids: CASSLTSGGQETQYF. In DNA form, the CDR3 reads TGTGCCAGCAGTTTGACTAGCGGGGGCCAAGAGACCCAGTACTTC.

The rearrangement links TRBV11-2 to TRBJ2-2; TRBD2 matches 8 bases. The V segment lost 1 base and the J segment 7 bases; nucleotides outside the gene matches: 11. The CDR3 runs to 17 residues. Germline CDR1 reads SGHAT; CDR2 reads FQNNGV. The CDR3 loop is CASSLGFGRVADGELFF. The CDR3 region has the DNA TGTGCCAGCAGCTTAGGTTTCGGGAGGGTCGCGGACGGGGAGCTGTTTTTT.

The chain recombines TRBV4-1 with TRBJ1-5, with D possibly TRBD1 on 6 matching bases. Deletions cut 3 bases from V and 6 bases from J, with 21 bases between. This CDR3 spans 17 amino acids. In germline, CDR1 is MGHRA, CDR2 YSYEKL. This CDR3 is CASSHPQGHKGGQPQHF. The CDR3 DNA follows: TGCGCCAGCAGCCATCCCCAGGGACATAAGGGGGGTCAGCCCCAGCATTTT.

This chain uses TRBV7-9 with TRBJ2-5; 8 nucleotides align to TRBD1. The CDR3 contains 15 residues. The V gene end was trimmed by 2 bases and the J gene end by 2 bases; junction bases not matched to a gene: 4. In germline, CDR1 is SEHNR, CDR2 FQNEAQ (reference sequence). The CDR3 protein is CASSLLTGGQETQYF. The CDR3 DNA reads as TGTGCCAGCAGCTTACTTACAGGGGGGCAAGAGACCCAGTACTTC. Variable domain in full (rest from reference TRBV7-9 and TRBJ2-5): DTGVSQNPRHKITKRGQNVTFRCDPISEHNRLYWYRQTLGQGPEFLTYFQNEAQLEKSRLLSDRFSAERPKGSFSTLEIQRTEQGDSAMYLCASSLLTGGQETQYFGPGTRLLVL.

This chain connects TRBV29-1 to TRBJ2-1; D is unclear. The V end lost 6 bases, the J end lost 0 bases, and 12 bases lay between the germline ends. Germline V gives CDR1 SQVTM, CDR2 ANQGSEA. This CDR3 comprises 14 residues. The CDR3 nucleotides read TGCAGCGTCATGACGAGAAGCTCCTACAATGAGCAGTTCTTC. This sequence encodes CSVMTRSSYNEQFF.

The rearrangement links TRBV10-3 to TRBJ2-5, with D unresolved. The CDR3 runs 13 residues. CDR1 and CDR2 (germline): ENHRY, SYGVKD. Deletions cut 2 bases from V and 2 bases from J, with 6 bases between. In DNA, the CDR3 is TGTGCCATCAGTGAGGGAGTGCAAGAGACCCAGTACTTC. Its protein product is CAISEGVQETQYF.

This clone appeared a single time. The CDR3 bases are TGTGCCAGCAGCCCGACAGGGGGCCACACCGGGGAGCTGTTTTTT. Protein: CASSPTGGHTGELFF. The chain recombines TRBV7-6 with TRBJ2-2, with 10 bases fitting TRBD1. Germline CDR1 SGHVS, CDR2 FNYEAQ. V was clipped by 5 bases and J by 3 bases; unmatched bases: 3. The CDR3 loop spans 15 amino acids. Supplemented by reference TRBV7-6 and TRBJ2-2, the full variable domain reads GAGVSQSPRYKVTKRGQDVALRCDPISGHVSLYWYRQALGQGPEFLTYFNYEAQQDKSGLPNDRFSAERPEGSISTLTIQRTEQRDSAMYRCASSPTGGHTGELFFGEGSRLTVL.

This chain joins TRBV5-1 and TRBJ2-4; maybe TRBD2 (5 bases). This CDR3 region has 15 residues. V lost 6 bases to trimming and J lost 2 bases, with 15 bases between them. Looked up from germline, CDR1 is SGHRS and CDR2 is YFSETQ. DNA of the CDR3: TGCGCCAGCACGGGAAGCGGTCGAACCAAAAACATTCAGTACTTC. It codes for CASTGSGRTKNIQYF. The full variable domain, rest sourced from reference TRBV5-1 and TRBJ2-4, is KAGVTQTPRYLIKTRGQQVTLSCSPISGHRSVSWYQQTPGQGLQFLFEYFSETQRNKGNFPGRFSGRQFSNSRSEMNVSTLELGDSALYLCASTGSGRTKNIQYFGAGTRLSVL.

This clone was detected only a few times. The chain joins TRBV7-9 to TRBJ1-6; no clear D gene. Trimming stripped 2 bases from V and 10 bases from J, with 9 bases between. The CDR3 length is 13 residues. The germline V gene encodes CDR1 SEHNR and CDR2 FQNEAQ (reference sequence). The CDR3 DNA reads as TGTGCCAGCAGCTTATGGCCGGGATCACCCCTCCACTTT. Its protein product is CASSLWPGSPLHF.

This clone appeared a single time. This chain joins TRBV6-5 and TRBJ2-7; maybe TRBD1 (5 bases). Trimming removed 6 bases at V and 3 bases at J, with 12 bases between. CDR1 is MNHEY and CDR2 is SVGAGI in the germline V gene. The CDR3 runs to 13 residues. CDR3 residues: CASSSHRFYEQYV. The CDR3 region has the DNA TGTGCCAGCAGCTCTCACAGGTTCTACGAGCAGTACGTC.

The chain employs TRBV3-1 (or the pseudogene TRBV3-2) and TRBJ1-3, with 9 bases fitting TRBD1. CDR1 LGHDT and CDR2 YNNKEL come from the germline V gene (reference sequence). With V trimmed by 5 bases and J by 8 bases, 7 bases remained unmatched. The CDR3 is 14 residues long. This CDR3 reads CASSSTGGLDTIYF. The CDR3 DNA reads TGTGCCAGCAGCTCGACAGGGGGTTTGGACACCATATATTTT.

The chain carries TRBV11-2 and TRBJ1-2; TRBD1 aligns across 7 bases. The germline CDR1 and CDR2 sequences are SGHAT and FQNNGV. The CDR3 spans 16 residues. V shed 1 base and J 4 bases; nucleotides not matched to a gene: 9. The CDR3 DNA follows: TGTGCCAGCAGCTTAGGAGGGGGCTCGGACATCTATGGCTACACCTTC. It is translated as CASSLGGGSDIYGYTF.

The chain uses TRBV18 and TRBJ1-3, with 10 nucleotides matching TRBD1. The germline CDR1 and CDR2 sequences are KGHSH and LQKENI. CDR3 size: 16 residues. V lost 4 bases to trimming and J lost 4 bases; unmatched junction nucleotides: 7. The CDR3 region has the DNA TGTGCCAGCTCACTCCGGGACAGGGGAGCAGGAAACACCATATATTTT. It encodes CASSLRDRGAGNTIYF.

V usage is TRBV7-9 and J usage is TRBJ1-2, with 10 bases aligning to TRBD1. Germline CDR1 reads SEHNR; CDR2 reads FQNEAQ (reference sequence). This CDR3 is built from 16 residues. V trimming: 3 bases; J trimming: 5 bases; junction bases outside the gene matches: 9. The CDR3 DNA follows: TGTGCCAGCAGCTTCCCGACAGGGGGCGAAAGTTATGGCTACACCTTC. Translated, it gives CASSFPTGGESYGYTF. Together with reference TRBV7-9 and TRBJ1-2, the CDR3 gives the full variable domain: DTGVSQNPRHKITKRGQNVTFRCDPISEHNRLYWYRQTLGQGPEFLTYFQNEAQLEKSRLLSDRFSAERPKGSFSTLEIQRTEQGDSAMYLCASSFPTGGESYGYTFGSGTRLTVV.

J is TRBJ2-7 and V is TRBV13, with D possibly matching TRBD1 (5 bases). V shed 5 bases and J shed 5 bases, with 13 bases lying between them. Germline V CDR1 and CDR2: PRHDT, FYEKMQ (reference sequence). The CDR3 is 13 amino acids. The CDR3 coding sequence is TGTGCCAGCAGCCCTGCTGGGGCTGACGAGCAGTACGTC. This sequence encodes CASSPAGADEQYV.

The chain employs TRBV6-2 or TRBV6-3 and TRBJ2-7; D may be TRBD1 (5 bases). V was cut by 4 bases and J by 2 bases, with 12 bases left in between. The CDR3 length is 14 residues. Per germline, CDR1 MNHEY and CDR2 SVGEGT. CDR3 protein: CASSSFTGTYEQYV. CDR3 in DNA: TGTGCCAGCAGTTCCTTTACAGGAACCTACGAGCAGTACGTC.

The rearrangement uses TRBV9 and TRBJ2-3, with D maybe TRBD2 (6 bases). Trimming removed 0 bases from V and 0 bases from J, with 14 bases in between. The CDR3 has 17 amino acids. Germline V gene data show CDR1 as SGDLS and CDR2 as YYNGEE. The CDR3 reads CASSVGSGGISTDTQYF. CDR3 DNA: TGTGCCAGCAGCGTAGGGTCGGGCGGGATCAGCACAGATACGCAGTATTTT.

The chain links TRBV7-9 to TRBJ1-1; D is uncertain. From germline, CDR1 is SEHNR and CDR2 FQNEAQ (reference sequence). This CDR3 is 13 amino acids long. Trimming removed 5 bases from V and 5 bases from J, with 12 bases in between. This chain's CDR3 is CASSPPGATEAFF. The CDR3 bases are TGTGCCAGCAGCCCCCCGGGAGCTACTGAAGCTTTCTTT.

V is TRBV6-6 and J is TRBJ1-2, with D possibly matching TRBD1 (6 bases). V was pared by 6 bases and J by 7 bases, with 12 bases between. The CDR3 is 12 amino acids. Germline CDR1 and CDR2: MNHNY and SVGAGI (reference sequence). CDR3 DNA: TGTGCCAGCAGCCGACAGGATGTTGGCTACACCTTC. This gives the protein CASSRQDVGYTF.

The chain carries TRBV7-2 and TRBJ2-2, with D tentatively TRBD1 (6 bases). Trimming shortened V by 9 bases and J by 0 bases, and 8 bases separated the two germline ends. CDR1 and CDR2 from the germline V gene are SGHTA and FQGNSA. The CDR3 spans 13 residues. The DNA of the CDR3 is TGTGCCAGGCGGACAGCGAACACCGGGGAGCTGTTTTTT. Its protein is CARRTANTGELFF.

The chain recombines TRBV3-1 (or the pseudogene TRBV3-2) with TRBJ2-1; 8 bases line up with TRBD2. V dropped 4 bases and J dropped 4; count of bases not matched to a gene: 3. This CDR3 has 14 residues. The germline V gene encodes CDR1 LGHDT and CDR2 YNNKEL (reference sequence). The CDR3 loop reads CASSPPGGYNEQFF. The CDR3 bases are TGTGCCAGCAGCCCGCCGGGGGGGTACAATGAGCAGTTCTTC.

The chain couples TRBV24-1 to TRBJ1-3; no clear D. This CDR3 contains 12 residues. The V end lost 10 bases, the J end lost 2 bases, and 8 bases lay between the germline ends. Germline CDR1 reads KGHDR; CDR2 reads SFDVKD. Written as DNA, the CDR3 is TGTGCCACAGCGGAGGCTGGAAACACCATATATTTT. It specifies CATAEAGNTIYF.

The rearrangement links TRBV6-2 or TRBV6-3 to TRBJ2-3, with TRBD1 matching over 10 bases. CDR1 is MNHEY, CDR2 SVGEGT, per germline. This CDR3 has 16 amino acids. Germline trimming cut 2 bases from V and 5 bases from J; bases unmatched to any gene: 7. CDR3 sequence (DNA): TGTGCCAGCAGTTACAAACGGACAGGGGGTAAAGATACGCAGTATTTT. Translating gives CASSYKRTGGKDTQYF.

This clone was seen a few times. V usage is TRBV10-3 and J usage is TRBJ2-1; 8 bases line up with TRBD1. Trimming took 4 bases from V and 0 from J; bases not matched to a gene: 5. In germline, CDR1 is ENHRY, CDR2 SYGVKD. The CDR3 spans 16 residues. CDR3 sequence reads: CAISGTTGGSYNEQFF. In DNA, the CDR3 is TGTGCCATCAGTGGAACAACAGGGGGCTCCTACAATGAGCAGTTCTTC.

The chain carries TRBV28 and TRBJ2-5; 11 positions agree with TRBD2. CDR1 is MDHEN and CDR2 is SYDVKM in the germline V gene. Trimming removed 8 bases from V and 0 bases from J; junction bases left unmatched: 5. This CDR3 comprises 15 residues. The CDR3 bases are TGTGCCAGCGATAGCGGGGGGGCGGACCAAGAGACCCAGTACTTC. As protein: CASDSGGADQETQYF.

This chain connects TRBV4-3 to TRBJ2-1; D uncertain. V was clipped by 1 base and J by 4 bases, with 8 bases between them. Looked up from germline, CDR1 is LGHNA and CDR2 is YSLEER. This CDR3 region has 14 residues. CDR3 residues: CASSQGGFYNEQFF. As DNA, the CDR3 is TGCGCCAGCAGCCAAGGAGGCTTTTACAATGAGCAGTTCTTC.

The chain carries TRBV28 and TRBJ2-3, with D maybe TRBD1 (5 bases). Germline V CDR1 and CDR2: MDHEN, SYDVKM. Between the trimmed V and J ends, which lost 3 bases and 1 base, there was a span of 14 bases. The CDR3 spans 16 residues. CDR3 nucleotide sequence: TGTGCCAGCAGTTTTTTGGGTCAAGGGGGCACAGATACGCAGTATTTT. This sequence encodes CASSFLGQGGTDTQYF.

The V and J genes are TRBV7-3 and TRBJ2-3; D might be TRBD1 or TRBD2, each matching 5 bases. Deletions cut 5 bases from V and 3 bases from J, with 12 bases between. The CDR3 extends over 14 amino acids. The V gene's germline CDR1 is SGHTA and CDR2 FQGTGA. CDR3 coding DNA: TGTGCCAGCAGCCCCTGGGGCGGGACAGATACGCAGTATTTT. This translates into CASSPWGGTDTQYF.

The rearrangement uses TRBV5-1 and TRBJ1-1; no reliable D call. The germline CDR1 and CDR2 sequences are SGHRS and YFSETQ. Trimming stripped 5 bases from V and 1 base from J, with 9 bases between. This CDR3 comprises 13 residues. As DNA, the CDR3 is TGCGCCAGCAGTAAATGGGAGAACACTGAAGCTTTCTTT. This encodes CASSKWENTEAFF.

The CDR3 DNA reads TGTGCCAGCAGCAGACAGGGGCTCGATGAGCAGTTCTTC. It is translated as CASSRQGLDEQFF. This chain uses TRBV7-8 with TRBJ2-1; 8 bases are a match to TRBD1. CDR3 length: 13 residues. V trimming: 5 bases; J trimming: 8 bases; junction bases outside the gene matches: 5. Germline loops: CDR1 SGHVS, CDR2 FQNEAQ.